This T cell receptor (beta chain) was identified in a study of beta chain features in type 1 diabetes. As every portion of the isolated RNA was reverse transcribed, the sequencing read expressed TCRB transcripts. Data came from immunoSEQ multiplex PCR; TCRdb stores just in-frame clones and leaves some out. The data hold 430,000 or so clones, with roughly 10% observed a single time. Study results and caveats: Healthy donors had naive, central memory and Treg TCRB repertoires that appeared less similar than those seen among patients.

There are a few counts of this clone. Antigen unknown. This TCR came from a young woman in good health. The source material was naive CD4+ T cells from blood.

Here the CDR3 DNA reads TGTGCCAGCAGAACCTATGGGACAGAGTACGAGCAGTACGTC. Translation gives CASRTYGTEYEQYV. The gene calls are TRBV6-1 and TRBJ2-7; 7 nucleotides align to TRBD1. Germline V gene data show CDR1 as MNHNS and CDR2 as SASEGT. The V gene end was trimmed by 6 bases and the J gene end by 4 bases; junction bases not matched to a gene: 9. This CDR3 has 14 amino acids.